A selection of T cell receptor beta chains follows, all from one sample in a study of CD8 T cells in Susac syndrome. TCRdb re-analysed the immunoSEQ multiplex PCR reads in MiXCR, keeping a single row per CDR3 protein. In the table there are around 170,000 distinct CDR3 sequences, approximately 95% of which are singletons. Sequencing input: CD8+ T cells from PBMCs. The receptors derive from a human donor with multiple sclerosis. Each CDR3 is given with its conserved first and last residue. Fields, in order: CDR3 protein, CDR3 DNA, D gene, J gene, clone size, V gene. A D gene is named only where the DNA matches it firmly. Some rows mark clone size as missing; the rest say once, few, many or name a class of expanded clone.

CASSERRALADNEQFF	TGTGCCAGCAGTGAAAGAAGGGCACTAGCGGACAATGAGCAGTTCTTC	TRBD2	TRBJ2-1	-	TRBV6-1
CASFAGAAYEQYF	TGTGCCAGCTTTGCGGGGGCCGCGTACGAGCAGTACTTC	-	TRBJ2-7	-	TRBV2
CAWSIGTSVDNEQFF	TGTGCCTGGAGCATAGGGACTAGCGTCGACAATGAGCAGTTCTTC	TRBD2	TRBJ2-1	-	TRBV30
CASSQDTISTEAFF	TGCGCCAGCAGCCAAGATACCATTTCGACTGAAGCTTTCTTT	-	TRBJ1-1	-	TRBV4-1
CASSLSRAPGTQYF	TGTGCCAGCAGTTTAAGTCGGGCCCCCGGGACCCAGTACTTC	-	TRBJ2-5	-	TRBV28
CASSLSGTSEYYEQYF	TGTGCCAGCAGTTTATCTGGGACTAGCGAGTACTACGAGCAGTACTTC	TRBD2	TRBJ2-7	-	TRBV27
CASSPGYRLGTEAFF	TGTGCCAGCAGCCCCGGCTACAGGTTAGGCACTGAAGCTTTCTTT	-	TRBJ1-1	-	TRBV27
CARRGKQTQYF	TGTGCCAGACGCGGGAAACAGACCCAGTACTTC	-	TRBJ2-5	-	TRBV7-8
CASSPAAAGYNSPLHF	TGTGCCAGCAGCCCAGCAGCTGCTGGGTATAATTCACCCCTCCACTTT	-	TRBJ1-6	-	TRBV7-8
CALSGTGDGNYGYTF	TGTGCCCTCAGCGGGACAGGGGACGGCAACTATGGCTACACCTTC	TRBD1	TRBJ1-2	-	TRBV7-9
CASTRAGGSTDTQYF	TGTGCCAGCACCCGCGCGGGGGGGAGCACAGATACGCAGTATTTT	TRBD2	TRBJ2-3	-	TRBV2
CSAASGSTYEQYF	TGCAGTGCAGCGAGCGGGAGCACCTACGAGCAGTACTTC	TRBD2	TRBJ2-7	-	TRBV20-1
CASSMSRASYEQYF	TGTGCCAGCAGCATGAGCAGGGCATCCTACGAGCAGTACTTC	-	TRBJ2-7	-	TRBV27
CSVEAGRTEAFF	TGCAGCGTTGAAGCAGGGCGGACTGAAGCTTTCTTT	-	TRBJ1-1	-	TRBV29-1
CASSLRDVPYEQYF	TGTGCCAGCAGCTTGCGGGACGTACCCTACGAGCAGTACTTC	-	TRBJ2-7	few	TRBV5-6
CSALAAGELFF	TGCAGCGCCCTAGCGGCTGGGGAGCTGTTTTTT	TRBD2	TRBJ2-2	-	TRBV29-1
CASSLLQGDQPQHF	TGTGCCAGCAGCTTGTTACAGGGGGATCAGCCCCAGCATTTT	TRBD1	TRBJ1-5	-	TRBV5-6
CASWDRDRGTYEQYF	TGCGCCAGCTGGGACCGGGACAGGGGGACCTACGAGCAGTACTTC	TRBD1	TRBJ2-7	few	TRBV5-1
CAIRETGGSPLHF	TGTGCCATCAGAGAGACAGGGGGATCACCCCTCCACTTT	TRBD1	TRBJ1-6	-	TRBV10-3
CSASETRDRWYQPQHF	TGCAGTGCTAGTGAGACCCGTGACAGGTGGTATCAGCCCCAGCATTTT	-	TRBJ1-5	-	TRBV20-1
CASSYGLAGRETQYF	TGTGCCAGCAGTTACGGACTAGCGGGGAGAGAGACCCAGTACTTC	TRBD2	TRBJ2-5	-	TRBV6-5
CAWSVSITEAFF	TGTGCCTGGTCCGTATCGATCACTGAAGCTTTCTTT	-	TRBJ1-1	once	TRBV30
CASSLGIGGASNEQFF	TGCGCCAGCAGCTTGGGAATCGGCGGGGCATCCAATGAGCAGTTCTTC	-	TRBJ2-1	-	TRBV5-1
CASSGFTGEAFF	TGTGCCAGCAGCGGATTCACAGGGGAGGCTTTCTTT	TRBD1	TRBJ1-1	-	TRBV9
CATSDSALLGELFF	TGTGCCACCAGTGATTCCGCCCTGCTCGGGGAGCTGTTTTTT	-	TRBJ2-2	-	TRBV24-1
CASSLAVWETQYF	TGTGCCAGCAGTCTCGCAGTGTGGGAGACCCAGTACTTC	-	TRBJ2-5	-	TRBV25-1
CATSDPGGSRPDTQYF	TGTGCCACCAGTGATCCCGGTGGTAGCAGGCCAGATACGCAGTATTTT	-	TRBJ2-3	-	TRBV24-1
CSARIYGTYNEQFF	TGCAGTGCTAGAATCTACGGGACTTACAATGAGCAGTTCTTC	-	TRBJ2-1	-	TRBV20-1
CASTRDSSYNEQFF	TGTGCCAGCACCCGTGACAGTTCCTACAATGAGCAGTTCTTC	-	TRBJ2-1	-	TRBV2
CATGGWDYNEQFF	TGTGCCACCGGAGGATGGGACTACAATGAGCAGTTCTTC	-	TRBJ2-1	once	TRBV15
CASSIQAGGPTDTQYF	TGTGCCAGCAGCATCCAGGCGGGGGGCCCGACAGATACGCAGTATTTT	TRBD2	TRBJ2-3	-	TRBV9
CASSQNIIGQGLKNEQYF	TGCGCCAGCAGCCAAAACATAATAGGACAGGGTCTGAAGAACGAGCAGTACTTC	TRBD1	TRBJ2-7	-	TRBV4-1
CSAEISTEAFF	TGCAGCGCTGAAATCTCCACTGAAGCTTTCTTT	-	TRBJ1-1	-	TRBV29-1
CASSLRLAGGGGEQYF	TGTGCCAGCAGCTTACGACTAGCGGGAGGTGGTGGCGAGCAGTACTTC	TRBD2	TRBJ2-7	-	TRBV7-2
CASSFSRYYNEQFF	TGTGCCAGCAGTTTCTCCAGATATTACAATGAGCAGTTCTTC	-	TRBJ2-1	-	TRBV27
CATSDSGQVWGEQFF	TGTGCCACCAGTGATTCGGGACAGGTCTGGGGTGAGCAGTTCTTC	TRBD1	TRBJ2-1	-	TRBV24-1
CASSLDRNTEAFF	TGTGCCAGCAGCTTGGACAGGAACACTGAAGCTTTCTTT	-	TRBJ1-1	few	TRBV5-4
CASVLGGTEAFF	TGTGCCAGCGTCTTGGGGGGCACTGAAGCTTTCTTT	-	TRBJ1-1	-	TRBV11-2
CSARPGVSSYEQYF	TGCAGTGCTAGACCGGGAGTTAGTTCCTACGAGCAGTACTTC	-	TRBJ2-7	-	TRBV20-1
CASSSETDTQYF	TGTGCCAGCAGTTCAGAAACAGATACGCAGTATTTT	-	TRBJ2-3	-	TRBV28
CASSEGASGELFF	TGTGCCAGCAGTGAAGGAGCGTCCGGGGAGCTGTTTTTT	-	TRBJ2-2	once	TRBV6-4